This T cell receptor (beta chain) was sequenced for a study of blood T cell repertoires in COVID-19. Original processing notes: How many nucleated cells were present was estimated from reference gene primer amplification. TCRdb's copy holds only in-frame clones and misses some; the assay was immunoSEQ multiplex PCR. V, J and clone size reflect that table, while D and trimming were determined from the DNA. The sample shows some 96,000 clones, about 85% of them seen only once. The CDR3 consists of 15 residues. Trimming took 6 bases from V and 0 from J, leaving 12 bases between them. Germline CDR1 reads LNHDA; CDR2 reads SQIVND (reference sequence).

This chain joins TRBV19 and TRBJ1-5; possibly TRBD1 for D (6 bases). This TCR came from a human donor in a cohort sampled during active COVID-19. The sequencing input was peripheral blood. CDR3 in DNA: TGTGCCAGTAGAGTGGGGGCTCGTAGCAATCAGCCCCAGCATTTT. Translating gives CASRVGARSNQPQHF. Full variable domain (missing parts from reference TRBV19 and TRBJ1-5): DGGITQSPKYLFRKEGQNVTLSCEQNLNHDAMYWYRQDPGQGLRLIYYSQIVNDFQKGDIAEGYSVSREKKESFPLTVTSAQKNPTAFYLCASRVGARSNQPQHFGDGTRLSIL.